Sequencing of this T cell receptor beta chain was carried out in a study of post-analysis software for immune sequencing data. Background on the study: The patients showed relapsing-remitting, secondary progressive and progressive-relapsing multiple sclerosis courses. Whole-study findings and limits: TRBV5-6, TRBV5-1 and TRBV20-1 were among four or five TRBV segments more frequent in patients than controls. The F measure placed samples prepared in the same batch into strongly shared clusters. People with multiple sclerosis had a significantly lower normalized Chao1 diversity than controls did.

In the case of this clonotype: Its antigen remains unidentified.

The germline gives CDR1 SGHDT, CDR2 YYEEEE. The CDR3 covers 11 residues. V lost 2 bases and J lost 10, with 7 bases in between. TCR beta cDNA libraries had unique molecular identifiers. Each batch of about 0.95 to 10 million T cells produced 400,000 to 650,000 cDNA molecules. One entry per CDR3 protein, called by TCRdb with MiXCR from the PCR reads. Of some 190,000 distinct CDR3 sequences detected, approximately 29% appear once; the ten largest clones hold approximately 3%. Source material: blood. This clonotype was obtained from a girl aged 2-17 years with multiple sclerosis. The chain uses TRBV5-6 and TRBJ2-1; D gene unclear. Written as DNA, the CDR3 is TGTGCCAGCAGCTTAGGTGAGGAGCAGTTCTTC. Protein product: CASSLGEEQFF.